This T cell receptor (beta chain) emerged from a study of T cells in Graves' hyperthyroidism and ophthalmopathy. With respect to this clonotype: The antigen remains unidentified.

General study results and limits: The model anticipated ophthalmopathy a median approximately 6.7 months pre-onset.

From RNA transcripts, TCR beta CDR3 regions were amplified. HTBI primers drove first-round RT-PCR of the TCR CDR3. TCRdb fed the multiplex PCR reads into MiXCR, producing one record per CDR3 protein. The sample yields about 600,000 distinct CDR3 sequences, about 14% seen once. The germline V gene encodes CDR1 KGHSH and CDR2 LQKENI. J gave up 5 bases and V 3 bases, and 5 bases lay outside the gene matches. The CDR3 contains 14 residues. Uncontrolled infection, other autoimmune disease, pregnancy or lactation excluded patients. Thyroid ultrasound, orbital computed tomography, clinical symptoms, and serum thyroxine and TRAb underpinned diagnoses. PBMCs were derived from under 13 ml fresh peripheral blood.

Sequencing was performed on blood. The receptor was derived from a woman aged 18-29 years with Graves' ophthalmopathy. This rearrangement joins TRBV18 to TRBJ2-3; 7 bases are a match to TRBD2. In nucleotides, the CDR3 is TGTGCCAGCTCACCCGGACTAGGGGAAGATACGCAGTATTTT. This translates into CASSPGLGEDTQYF.